This is a list of T cell receptor beta chains from one sample in a study of blood T cell repertoires in COVID-19. Generated by immunoSEQ multiplex PCR, the TCRdb table keeps only in-frame clones and is missing some. The sample holds fewer than 25,000 clones, roughly nine tenths seen once. The sequenced sample consisted of peripheral blood. All receptors come from a human donor in a cohort sampled during active COVID-19. Each CDR3 is given with its conserved first and last residue. The D gene is left open where the match is weak. Rows may omit the clone size; those that give it use once, few, many or a size class.

V: TRBV7-2
D: NA
J: TRBJ1-5
length: 15
size: few
CDR3: CASSSRGNGNQPQHF
DNA: TGTGCCAGCAGTTCAAGGGGGAATGGCAATCAGCCCCAGCATTTT

V: TRBV6-5
D: NA
J: TRBJ1-6
length: 15
size: NA
CDR3: CASNEASSYNSPLHF
DNA: TGTGCCAGCAACGAGGCAAGCTCCTATAATTCACCCCTCCACTTT

V: TRBV19
D: TRBD2
J: TRBJ2-3
length: 17
size: NA
CDR3: CASSIGLAGGPTDTQYF
DNA: TGTGCCAGTAGTATTGGGCTAGCGGGAGGGCCGACAGATACGCAGTATTTT

V: TRBV11-1
D: TRBD2
J: TRBJ2-7
length: 14
size: NA
CDR3: CASSAGRASYEQYF
DNA: TGTGCCAGCAGCGCCGGGAGGGCCTCCTACGAGCAGTACTTC

V: TRBV11-2
D: NA
J: TRBJ1-1
length: 14
size: NA
CDR3: CASSLDTIQFEAFF
DNA: TGTGCCAGCAGCTTAGATACGATACAGTTTGAAGCTTTCTTT

V: TRBV15
D: NA
J: TRBJ1-5
length: 16
size: NA
CDR3: CATSRDREGGRQPQHF
DNA: TGTGCCACCAGCAGAGATCGGGAAGGGGGACGTCAGCCCCAGCATTTT

V: TRBV5-1
D: NA
J: TRBJ2-2
length: 14
size: once
CDR3: CASSPGQNTGELFF
DNA: TGCGCCAGCAGCCCGGGACAGAACACCGGGGAGCTGTTTTTT

V: TRBV6-1
D: NA
J: TRBJ1-3
length: 14
size: once
CDR3: CASSEALNRNTIYF
DNA: TGTGCCAGCAGTGAAGCGCTAAACCGAAACACCATATATTTT

V: TRBV4-3
D: TRBD1
J: TRBJ2-2
length: 18
size: NA
CDR3: CASSQDPGGQGKTGELFF
DNA: TGCGCCAGCAGCCAAGATCCTGGGGGACAGGGAAAGACCGGGGAGCTGTTTTTT

V: TRBV27
D: NA
J: TRBJ2-1
length: 14
size: NA
CDR3: CASSLLDSNNEQFF
DNA: TGTGCCAGCAGTTTACTGGACAGCAACAATGAGCAGTTCTTC

V: TRBV4-1
D: NA
J: TRBJ2-1
length: 13
size: NA
CDR3: CASSQGLYNEQFF
DNA: TGCGCCAGCAGCCAAGGACTCTACAATGAGCAGTTCTTC

V: TRBV10-3
D: NA
J: TRBJ1-2
length: 13
size: NA
CDR3: CAISEMTGDGYTF
DNA: TGTGCCATCAGTGAGATGACAGGCGATGGCTACACCTTC

V: TRBV9
D: NA
J: TRBJ2-1
length: 15
size: NA
CDR3: CASSVGGRQYNEQFF
DNA: TGTGCCAGCAGCGTAGGAGGGAGGCAATACAATGAGCAGTTCTTC

V: TRBV9
D: TRBD1
J: TRBJ1-1
length: 13
size: NA
CDR3: CASSTGTGDEAFF
DNA: TGTGCCAGCAGCACCGGGACAGGCGATGAAGCTTTCTTT

V: TRBV5-1
D: TRBD2
J: TRBJ2-1
length: 16
size: NA
CDR3: CASSLAVSGIPGSWFF
DNA: TGCGCCAGCAGCTTGGCGGTTAGCGGGATCCCGGGGTCTTGGTTCTTC

V: TRBV7-2
D: NA
J: TRBJ1-6
length: 13
size: NA
CDR3: CASSPQGRSPLHF
DNA: TGTGCCAGCAGTCCACAGGGAAGGTCACCCCTCCACTTT

V: TRBV7-9
D: NA
J: TRBJ1-5
length: 14
size: NA
CDR3: CASSTGQRNQPQHF
DNA: TGTGCCAGCAGCACAGGACAGCGCAATCAGCCCCAGCATTTT

V: TRBV6-5
D: TRBD1
J: TRBJ1-2
length: 15
size: NA
CDR3: CASRIGQETNYGYTF
DNA: TGTGCCAGCAGAATCGGACAGGAAACTAACTATGGCTACACCTTC

V: TRBV5-1
D: NA
J: TRBJ2-5
length: 11
size: NA
CDR3: CASSFRETQYF
DNA: TGCGCCAGCAGCTTTCGGGAGACCCAGTACTTC

V: TRBV9
D: TRBD1
J: TRBJ2-3
length: 17
size: NA
CDR3: CASSGRTGGRSTDTQYF
DNA: TGTGCCAGCAGCGGACGGACAGGGGGAAGGAGCACAGATACGCAGTATTTT

V: TRBV7-6
D: NA
J: TRBJ2-7
length: 13
size: NA
CDR3: CASSLAGGYEQYF
DNA: TGTGCCAGCAGCTTAGCGGGGGGCTACGAGCAGTACTTC

V: TRBV5-4
D: NA
J: TRBJ2-2
length: 14
size: NA
CDR3: CASSLAPGTGELFF
DNA: TGTGCCAGCAGCTTGGCCCCGGGAACCGGGGAGCTGTTTTTT

V: TRBV28
D: NA
J: TRBJ1-4
length: 14
size: NA
CDR3: CASSREVTNEKLFF
DNA: TGTGCCAGCAGTAGAGAGGTAACTAATGAAAAACTGTTTTTT

V: TRBV19
D: TRBD1
J: TRBJ2-2
length: 17
size: NA
CDR3: CASSRSTGTGGTGELFF
DNA: TGTGCCAGTAGTAGAAGTACCGGGACAGGGGGCACCGGGGAGCTGTTTTTT

V: TRBV6-5
D: TRBD1
J: TRBJ1-3
length: 16
size: NA
CDR3: CASSLTGGTAGNTIYF
DNA: TGTGCCAGCAGTTTGACAGGGGGGACCGCTGGAAACACCATATATTTT

V: TRBV7-9
D: TRBD1
J: TRBJ1-1
length: 16
size: once
CDR3: CASSLVPGGADTEAFF
DNA: TGTGCCAGCAGCTTAGTTCCAGGGGGCGCCGACACTGAAGCTTTCTTT

V: TRBV6-5
D: TRBD1
J: TRBJ2-7
length: 15
size: NA
CDR3: CASSYSTGGLYEQYF
DNA: TGTGCCAGCAGTTACTCCACAGGGGGCCTGTACGAGCAGTACTTC

V: TRBV7-2
D: TRBD2
J: TRBJ2-3
length: 18
size: NA
CDR3: CASSLGLAGASFADTQYF
DNA: TGTGCCAGCAGCTTAGGACTAGCGGGGGCTTCTTTCGCAGATACGCAGTATTTT

V: TRBV30
D: NA
J: TRBJ2-7
length: 14
size: NA
CDR3: CAWSVQVGSYEQYF
DNA: TGTGCCTGGAGTGTACAGGTCGGCTCCTACGAGCAGTACTTC

V: TRBV10-3
D: TRBD1
J: TRBJ1-1
length: 15
size: NA
CDR3: CAISTGTGGISEAFF
DNA: TGTGCCATCAGTACTGGGACAGGGGGCATATCTGAAGCTTTCTTT

V: TRBV7-3
D: NA
J: TRBJ1-2
length: 13
size: NA
CDR3: CASSFTGMRGYTF
DNA: TGTGCCAGCAGTTTCACAGGGATGAGGGGCTACACCTTC

V: TRBV30
D: NA
J: TRBJ1-6
length: 14
size: NA
CDR3: CAWSKGQRNSPLHF
DNA: TGTGCCTGGAGTAAAGGACAGAGAAATTCACCCCTCCACTTT

V: TRBV19
D: NA
J: TRBJ1-5
length: 15
size: NA
CDR3: CASSLLAGVNQPQHF
DNA: TGTGCCAGTAGTCTCCTTGCAGGGGTCAATCAGCCCCAGCATTTT

V: TRBV7-9
D: NA
J: TRBJ1-1
length: 14
size: NA
CDR3: CASSLDGGNTEAFF
DNA: TGTGCCAGCAGCTTAGACGGGGGGAACACTGAAGCTTTCTTT

V: TRBV28
D: NA
J: TRBJ1-1
length: 15
size: NA
CDR3: CASTTPEGSHTEAFF
DNA: TGTGCCAGCACTACCCCGGAGGGTTCACACACTGAAGCTTTCTTT

V: TRBV18
D: TRBD1
J: TRBJ1-5
length: 15
size: NA
CDR3: CASSPGQGTAQPQHF
DNA: TGTGCCAGCTCACCCGGACAGGGGACGGCTCAGCCCCAGCATTTT

V: TRBV28
D: NA
J: TRBJ1-1
length: 15
size: NA
CDR3: CASSSPGHLNTEAFF
DNA: TGTGCCAGCAGTTCCCCCGGACACTTGAACACTGAAGCTTTCTTT

V: TRBV2
D: NA
J: TRBJ1-3
length: 15
size: NA
CDR3: CASSYPGRSGNTIYF
DNA: TGTGCCAGCAGTTACCCAGGGAGGTCTGGAAACACCATATATTTT

V: TRBV7-2
D: NA
J: TRBJ1-5
length: 13
size: few
CDR3: CASSFSSSEPQHF
DNA: TGTGCCAGCAGCTTCTCCTCTTCTGAGCCCCAGCATTTT

V: TRBV28
D: TRBD2
J: TRBJ2-1
length: 18
size: NA
CDR3: CASRSPGTSGGHYNEQFF
DNA: TGTGCCAGCAGAAGTCCCGGGACTAGCGGGGGGCATTACAATGAGCAGTTCTTC

V: TRBV19
D: NA
J: TRBJ1-2
length: 15
size: once
CDR3: CASSPQGGIDYGYTF
DNA: TGTGCCAGTAGCCCACAGGGTGGTATCGACTATGGCTACACCTTC

V: TRBV27
D: TRBD1
J: TRBJ1-1
length: 12
size: once
CDR3: CASSFEGAEAFF
DNA: TGTGCCAGCAGTTTCGAGGGGGCGGAGGCTTTCTTT

V: TRBV28
D: NA
J: TRBJ1-4
length: 13
size: NA
CDR3: CASRPSGSKKLFF
DNA: TGTGCCAGCAGACCCTCCGGGAGCAAAAAACTGTTTTTT

V: TRBV7-8
D: NA
J: TRBJ1-3
length: 15
size: NA
CDR3: CASSLEMGGGNTIYF
DNA: TGTGCCAGCAGCTTAGAGATGGGAGGAGGAAACACCATATATTTT

V: TRBV10-1
D: NA
J: TRBJ1-1
length: 15
size: NA
CDR3: CASSDSGSLGTEAFF
DNA: TGCGCCAGCAGCGACTCCGGGAGCCTCGGGACTGAAGCTTTCTTT

V: TRBV7-9
D: TRBD1
J: TRBJ2-3
length: 14
size: NA
CDR3: CASSLQGGTDTQYF
DNA: TGTGCCAGCAGCCTTCAGGGGGGCACAGATACGCAGTATTTT

V: TRBV3-1/TRBV3-2
D: TRBD1
J: TRBJ1-1
length: 19
size: NA
CDR3: CASSQDPRGPPSPNTEAFF
DNA: TGTGCCAGCAGCCAAGATCCCAGGGGGCCACCTAGCCCCAACACTGAAGCTTTCTTT

V: TRBV27
D: TRBD2
J: TRBJ2-7
length: 16
size: NA
CDR3: CASSLSVASGTIEQYF
DNA: TGTGCCAGCAGTTTATCGGTAGCTAGCGGGACGATTGAGCAGTACTTC

V: TRBV2
D: TRBD1
J: TRBJ2-7
length: 14
size: NA
CDR3: CASSNQGVYYEQYF
DNA: TGTGCCAGCAGCAACCAGGGGGTTTACTACGAGCAGTACTTC

V: TRBV5-5
D: NA
J: TRBJ1-1
length: 13
size: few
CDR3: CASSPTGSTEAFF
DNA: TGTGCCAGCAGCCCCACAGGCAGCACTGAAGCTTTCTTT